This note documents a single T cell receptor (beta chain) sequence. Its specificity is unknown. This CDR3 has 14 amino acids. The V end lost 3 bases, the J end lost 3 bases, and 15 bases lay between the germline ends. Germline V gene sequence: CDR1 DFQATT, CDR2 SNEGSKA (reference sequence). This specimen comes from a study of blood T cells in healthy people across ages. Findings of the study overall: Unsorted PBMC material precluded a definitive naive versus antigen-experienced comparison. Older age coincided with a roughly linear decline in TCR beta diversity per million T cells. Fewer expanded clones and more diversity marked long-lived versus aged donors.

In each sample, at least 6 million PBMCs were isolated. Primers used in a second PCR of roughly 6 to 11 cycles were a sample-barcoded 5' primer and a J-beta primer mix. TCRdb itself ran the 5' RACE reads through MiXCR, one entry per CDR3 protein. The repertoire includes over a million distinct CDR3 sequences, 42% of them detected once, and approximately 7.9% sits in the top ten. The sample comprised blood. V is TRBV20-1 and J is TRBJ2-7; possible D gene TRBD1, 5 bases. The TCR originated in a woman younger than 35 in good health. The CDR3: CSASQGSQSYEQYF. In DNA, the CDR3 is TGCAGTGCTAGTCAGGGCAGCCAAAGCTACGAGCAGTACTTC.